This T cell receptor (beta chain) was recorded in a study of blood T cells in healthy people across ages. General observations from the study: Significant beta diversity loss was already apparent by age approximately 42, declining roughly linearly.

The table lists this clonotype with a few counts. Its cognate antigen is unknown. The V gene lost 0 bases and the J gene lost 6 bases, with 6 bases spanning the gap. The germline gives CDR1 SGHAT, CDR2 FQNNGV. The CDR3 spans 13 residues. A J-beta primer mix and a sample-barcoded 5' primer were used in a second PCR of roughly 6 to 11 cycles. A single record per CDR3 protein comes from TCRdb applying MiXCR to the 5' RACE reads. The sample has some 1,000,000 distinct CDR3 sequences; approximately 25% are singletons. The data also belong to a second study, concerning T cells of mothers and their children.

The source of this sequence is a girl between 2 and 10 years old in good health. Sequenced material: blood. This chain uses TRBV11-2 with TRBJ2-1, with D uncertain. The CDR3, as DNA: TGTGCCAGCAGCTTAGAAGTCCCCAATGAGCAGTTCTTC. Translated: CASSLEVPNEQFF.